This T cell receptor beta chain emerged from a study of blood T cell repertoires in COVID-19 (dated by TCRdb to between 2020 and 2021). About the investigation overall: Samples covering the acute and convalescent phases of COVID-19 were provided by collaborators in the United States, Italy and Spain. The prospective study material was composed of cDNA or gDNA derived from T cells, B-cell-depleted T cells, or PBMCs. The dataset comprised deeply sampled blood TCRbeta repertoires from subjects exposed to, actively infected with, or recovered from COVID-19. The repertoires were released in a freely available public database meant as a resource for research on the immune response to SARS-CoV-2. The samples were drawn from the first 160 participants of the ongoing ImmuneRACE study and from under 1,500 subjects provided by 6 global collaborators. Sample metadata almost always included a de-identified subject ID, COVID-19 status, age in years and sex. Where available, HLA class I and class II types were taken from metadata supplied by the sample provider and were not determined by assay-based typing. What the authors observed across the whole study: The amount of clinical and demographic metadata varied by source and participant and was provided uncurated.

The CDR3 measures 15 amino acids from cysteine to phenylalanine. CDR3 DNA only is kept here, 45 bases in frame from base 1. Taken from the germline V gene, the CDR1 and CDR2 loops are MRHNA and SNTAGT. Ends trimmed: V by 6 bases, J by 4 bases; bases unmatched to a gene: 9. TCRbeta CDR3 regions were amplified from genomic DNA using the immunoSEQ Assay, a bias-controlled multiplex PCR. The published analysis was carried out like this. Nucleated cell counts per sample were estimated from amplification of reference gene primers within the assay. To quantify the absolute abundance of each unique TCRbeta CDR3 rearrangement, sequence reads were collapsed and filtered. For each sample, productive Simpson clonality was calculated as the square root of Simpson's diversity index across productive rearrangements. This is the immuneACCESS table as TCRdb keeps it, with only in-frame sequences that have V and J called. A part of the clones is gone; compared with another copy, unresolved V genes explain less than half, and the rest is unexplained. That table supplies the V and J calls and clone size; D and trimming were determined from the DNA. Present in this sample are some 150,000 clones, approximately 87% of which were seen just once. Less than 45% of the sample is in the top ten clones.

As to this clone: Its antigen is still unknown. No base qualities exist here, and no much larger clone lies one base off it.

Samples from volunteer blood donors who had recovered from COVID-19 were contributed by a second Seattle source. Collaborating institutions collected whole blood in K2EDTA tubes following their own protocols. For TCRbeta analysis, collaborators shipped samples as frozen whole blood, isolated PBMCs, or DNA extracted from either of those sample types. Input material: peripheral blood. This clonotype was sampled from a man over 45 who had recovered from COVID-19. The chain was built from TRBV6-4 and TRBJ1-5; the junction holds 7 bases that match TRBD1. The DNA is TGTGCCAGCAGACCGGACAGGCACTTAAATCAGCCCCAGCATTTT. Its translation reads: CASRPDRHLNQPQHF.